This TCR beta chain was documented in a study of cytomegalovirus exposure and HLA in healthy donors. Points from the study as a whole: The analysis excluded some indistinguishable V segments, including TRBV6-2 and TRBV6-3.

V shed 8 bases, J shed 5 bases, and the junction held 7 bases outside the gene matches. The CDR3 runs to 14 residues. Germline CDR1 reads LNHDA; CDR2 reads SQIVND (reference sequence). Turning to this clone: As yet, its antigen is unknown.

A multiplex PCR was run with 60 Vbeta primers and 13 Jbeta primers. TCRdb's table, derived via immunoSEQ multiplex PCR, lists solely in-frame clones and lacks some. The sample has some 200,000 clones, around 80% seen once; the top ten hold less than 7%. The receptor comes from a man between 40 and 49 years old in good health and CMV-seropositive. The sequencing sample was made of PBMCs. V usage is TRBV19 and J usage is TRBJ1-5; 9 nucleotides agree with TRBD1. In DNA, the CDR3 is TGTGCCAGTTGGACAGGGGCCCCCCATCAGCCCCAGCATTTT. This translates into CASWTGAPHQPQHF.